The 24 T cell receptor beta chains listed next were all sequenced from one sample in a study of blood T cell repertoires in COVID-19 (dated by TCRdb to between 2020 and 2021). The library relied on the immunoSEQ multiplex PCR assay. The immuneACCESS repertoire file appears here via TCRdb, limited to in-frame rearrangements. These files lack a portion of the clones; in checked studies, under half of the deficit traces to unresolved V genes, and the cause of the others is not known. Across this sample there are approximately 140,000 clones, with approximately 90% seen only once. The ten largest clonotypes hold roughly 12% of the sample. The sequencing input was peripheral blood. These receptors came from a man younger than 35 with COVID-19, enrolled during active disease.

V is TRBV5-6 and J is TRBJ2-7; 11 bases match TRBD2. CDR3 size: 17 residues. Germline values: CDR1 SGHDT, CDR2 YYEEEE. The ends lost 4 bases at V and 6 bases at J; junction bases unmatched: 15. CDR3 DNA: TGTGCCAGCAGCCCACCGGGACTAGCGGTCCCGCGTCCCGAGCAGTACTTC. Translation gives CASSPPGLAVPRPEQYF.

The rearrangement uses TRBV28 and TRBJ2-3; 12 bases are a match to TRBD2. The CDR3 has 17 residues. Per germline, CDR1 MDHEN and CDR2 SYDVKM. With 2 bases clipped from V and 6 bases from J, the junction kept 9 bases outside the gene matches. As DNA, the CDR3 is TGTGCCAGCAGTTTAGGGGCCGGACTAGCGGGGCGGGATACGCAGTATTTT. As protein: CASSLGAGLAGRDTQYF.

This sequence joins TRBV5-4 and TRBJ2-7; D might be TRBD1 (5 bases). In germline, CDR1 is SGHNT, CDR2 YYREEE (reference sequence). V gave up 3 bases and J gave up 3 bases, with 10 bases separating them. The CDR3 totals 13 residues. The CDR3 here is CASSSDRVYEQYF. The CDR3 region has the DNA TGTGCCAGCAGCTCTGACAGAGTCTACGAGCAGTACTTC.

This clone has a count of ten or more. The chain links TRBV28 to TRBJ1-1; TRBD1 aligns across 8 bases. Germline V gene data show CDR1 as MDHEN and CDR2 as SYDVKM. J lost 4 bases, V lost 7 bases, and 14 bases had no gene match. The length of the CDR3 is 16 residues. CDR3 region: CASIPSQGAVGTEAFF. The CDR3 DNA reads TGTGCCAGCATCCCTTCCCAGGGGGCTGTGGGCACTGAAGCTTTCTTT. Looking up the rest from reference TRBV28 and TRBJ1-1 gives the full variable domain: DVKVTQSSRYLVKRTGEKVFLECVQDMDHENMFWYRQDPGLGLRLIYFSYDVKMKEKGDIPEGYSVSREKKERFSLILESASTNQTSMYLCASIPSQGAVGTEAFFGQGTRLTVV.

This chain connects TRBV19 to TRBJ2-1; D may be TRBD2 (6 bases). Trimming took 4 bases from V and 0 from J, leaving 10 bases between them. CDR3 length: 15 amino acids. Per germline, CDR1 LNHDA and CDR2 SQIVND (reference sequence). The CDR3 DNA reads TGTGCCAGTAGTACTGGGCGGGGCTCCTACAATGAGCAGTTCTTC. Translated: CASSTGRGSYNEQFF.

The chain uses TRBV9 and TRBJ2-1; maybe TRBD2 (6 bases). Looked up from germline, CDR1 is SGDLS and CDR2 is YYNGEE. CDR3 size: 16 residues. V lost 0 bases to trimming and J lost 7 bases, with 17 bases between them. The CDR3 DNA sequence: TGTGCCAGCAGCGTAGAATGGGAAGCGGGCGTTAATGAGCAGTTCTTC. It specifies CASSVEWEAGVNEQFF.

The chain links TRBV27 to TRBJ1-6; weak D call: TRBD1 (6 bases). The CDR3 is 15 residues long. V lost 3 bases and J lost 7, with 13 bases in between. Germline V CDR1 and CDR2: MNHEY, SMNVEV (reference sequence). CDR3 in amino acids: CASSLETGRNSPLHF. CDR3 nucleotides: TGTGCCAGCAGTTTGGAAACAGGGCGGAATTCACCCCTCCACTTT.

This clone has a single count. This chain links TRBV10-2 with TRBJ1-2; no reliable D call. CDR1 is WSHSY, CDR2 SAAADI, per germline. The CDR3 spans 13 residues. The ends were cut back, 8 bases at V and 7 bases at J, with 17 bases in the middle. The CDR3 nucleotides are TGCGCCAGCGGTCCCGGAGAGTGGAGTGGCTACACCTTC. Residues: CASGPGEWSGYTF.

This rearrangement joins TRBV28 to TRBJ2-2; D is undetermined. V gave up 5 bases and J gave up 4 bases, with 8 bases separating them. The CDR3 contains 13 residues. In germline, CDR1 is MDHEN, CDR2 SYDVKM. As DNA, the CDR3 is TGTGCCAGCAGTCCCCTTTCCACCGGGGAGCTGTTTTTT. Translated, it gives CASSPLSTGELFF.

The chain combines TRBV5-6 with TRBJ1-2; TRBD1 is a possible D gene (6 bases). This CDR3 region has 14 residues. Per the germline V gene, CDR1 is SGHDT and CDR2 is YYEEEE. V was trimmed by 5 bases and J by 6 bases, leaving 17 bases between them. CDR3 coding DNA: TGTGCCAGCAGTTACGGGGGGGCTATCGATGGCTACACCTTC. Translated: CASSYGGAIDGYTF.

The chain's CDR3 is CASSLEVRGDTGELFF. Here the CDR3 DNA reads TGTGCCAGCAGCTTAGAGGTCAGGGGGGACACCGGGGAGCTGTTTTTT. This chain uses TRBV7-2 with TRBJ2-2; D is possibly TRBD1 (7 bases). This CDR3 spans 16 amino acids. CDR1 and CDR2 (germline): SGHTA, FQGNSA. The ends were cut back, 1 base at V and 3 bases at J, with 12 bases in the middle.

The V and J genes are TRBV20-1 and TRBJ2-4, with D hard to call. The V gene's germline CDR1 is DFQATT and CDR2 SNEGSKA (reference sequence). The V gene lost 3 bases and the J gene lost 0 bases, with 9 bases spanning the gap. This CDR3 has 14 residues. The CDR3 spells CSASERLAKNIQYF. CDR3 sequence (DNA): TGCAGTGCTAGTGAGCGTCTAGCCAAAAACATTCAGTACTTC.

This clone was seen a single time. V and J are TRBV2 and TRBJ1-5; tentative D call: TRBD1 (5 bases). The CDR3 runs to 15 residues. The germline gives CDR1 SNHLY, CDR2 FYNNEI. CDR3 nucleotides: TGTGCTTCGCGAAGGGGCCTTAGGAGCAATCAGCCCCAGCATTTT. Its translation: CASRRGLRSNQPQHF.

The rearrangement joins TRBV5-8 to TRBJ1-5, with D unclear. Germline CDR1 is SGHTS and CDR2 is YDEGEE. Trimming left V 0 bases short and J 0 bases short, with 13 bases between. CDR3 length: 17 residues. CDR3 in amino acids: CASSLVISEYSNQPQHF. In nucleotides, the CDR3 is TGTGCCAGCAGCTTGGTGATTAGCGAGTATAGCAATCAGCCCCAGCATTTT.

The chain uses TRBV9 and TRBJ1-3; D is uncertain. Between the trimmed V and J ends, which lost 4 bases and 0 bases, there was a span of 5 bases. The V gene's germline CDR1 is SGDLS and CDR2 YYNGEE. This CDR3 is built from 13 residues. Here the CDR3 reads CASSSVSGNTIYF. The DNA of the CDR3 is TGTGCCAGCAGCTCAGTCTCTGGAAACACCATATATTTT.

A word on this clone: Relative to the germline gene, one junction end is altered; a read error may explain this. The V call is TRBV7-7, the J call TRBJ2-2; weak D call: TRBD2 (5 bases). CDR1 is SSHAT, CDR2 FNYEAQ, per germline (reference sequence). This CDR3 region has 13 residues. CDR3 amino acids: CASSRAATGELFF. The CDR3 coding sequence is TGTGCTAGCAGCAGAGCGGCCACGGGGGAGCTGTTTTTT.

The J gene is TRBJ2-1, the V gene TRBV6-5; tentatively, D is TRBD2 (6 bases). Between the trimmed V and J ends, which lost 4 bases and 4 bases, there was a span of 14 bases. Germline V CDR1 and CDR2: MNHEY, SVGAGI. This CDR3 has 15 residues. The CDR3 bases are TGTGCCAGCAGTTTGCTAGCAGGAGGGTACAATGAGCAGTTCTTC. It is translated as CASSLLAGGYNEQFF.

A remark on this clone: The junction differs from germline at one of its ends, possibly a read error. The DNA for the CDR3 is TGCGCCAGCAGCCAGAGGACAGGGGGGCTCGGGAATGAAAAACTGCTTTTT. It yields the protein CASSQRTGGLGNEKLLF. This sequence joins TRBV4-1 and TRBJ1-4; TRBD1 aligns across 10 bases. There are 17 residues in the CDR3. From germline, CDR1 is MGHRA and CDR2 YSYEKL.

The rearrangement uses TRBV7-3 and TRBJ2-1, with 8 bases matching TRBD2. CDR3 length: 14 amino acids. V was pared by 5 bases and J by 4 bases, with 4 bases of the junction left unmatched. Germline-derived CDR1 and CDR2 are SGHTA and FQGTGA. The CDR3 protein is CASSPSGPYNEQFF. CDR3 coding DNA: TGTGCCAGCAGCCCTAGCGGGCCGTACAATGAGCAGTTCTTC.

J is TRBJ1-6 and V is TRBV6-6; tentative D call: TRBD1 (6 bases). The CDR3 has 17 residues. The V and J ends lost 5 bases and 7 bases respectively, with 21 bases between them. Germline V gene lookup returns CDR1 MNHNY and CDR2 SVGAGI (reference sequence). The DNA for the CDR3 is TGTGCCAGCAGTCACCTGGCGTCCAGGGGAAGGAATTCACCCCTCCACTTT. The encoded protein is CASSHLASRGRNSPLHF.

This clone has a single count. This chain links TRBV9 with TRBJ1-2, with 8 bases aligning to TRBD1. The CDR3 consists of 14 residues. The V and J ends lost 3 bases and 3 bases, in that order; junction bases with no gene match: 4. The germline gives CDR1 SGDLS, CDR2 YYNGEE. The CDR3 protein is CASSADRGDYGYTF. DNA of the CDR3: TGTGCCAGCAGCGCCGACAGGGGCGACTATGGCTACACCTTC.

The CDR3 nucleotides are TGCGCCAGCAGTTGGGGGGGAGGAAACACCATATATTTT. Its translation: CASSWGGGNTIYF. The genes are TRBV5-1 and TRBJ1-3, with a possible D match to TRBD1 (5 bases). The germline V gene encodes CDR1 SGHRS and CDR2 YFSETQ. The length of the CDR3 is 13 residues. V lost 5 bases and J 4 bases, leaving 10 bases between the germline ends.

V is TRBV27 and J is TRBJ2-7, with D possibly TRBD2 on 7 matching bases. V was shortened by 2 bases and J by 0 bases, with 11 bases between the two germline ends. CDR1 MNHEY and CDR2 SMNVEV come from the germline V gene (reference sequence). This CDR3 spans 15 amino acids. Here the CDR3 reads CASSLRGAPSYEQYF. In DNA form, the CDR3 reads TGTGCCAGCAGTTTACGGGGGGCGCCCTCCTACGAGCAGTACTTC.

This chain's CDR3 is CASSLPGSHKEQYF. CDR3 nucleotide sequence: TGTGCCAGCAGTTTACCAGGATCACACAAGGAGCAGTACTTC. The chain links TRBV28 to TRBJ2-7, with unresolved D. This CDR3 spans 14 amino acids. CDR1 and CDR2 (germline): MDHEN, SYDVKM. The V end lost 2 bases, the J end lost 7 bases, and 15 bases lay between the germline ends.